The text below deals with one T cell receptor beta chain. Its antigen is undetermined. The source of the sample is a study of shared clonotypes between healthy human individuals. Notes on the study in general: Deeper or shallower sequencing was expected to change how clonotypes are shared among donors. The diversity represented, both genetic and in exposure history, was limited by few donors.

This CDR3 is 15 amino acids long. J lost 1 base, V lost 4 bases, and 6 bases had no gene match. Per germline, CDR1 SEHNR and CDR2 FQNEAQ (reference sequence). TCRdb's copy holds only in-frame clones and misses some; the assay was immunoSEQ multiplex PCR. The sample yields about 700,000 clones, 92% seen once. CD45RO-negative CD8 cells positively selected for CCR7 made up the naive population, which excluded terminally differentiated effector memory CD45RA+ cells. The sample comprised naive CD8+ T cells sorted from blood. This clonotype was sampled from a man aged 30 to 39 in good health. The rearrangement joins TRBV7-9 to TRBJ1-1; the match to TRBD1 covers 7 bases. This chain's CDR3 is CASSSTGIENTEAFF. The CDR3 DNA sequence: TGTGCCAGCAGCTCGACAGGGATCGAGAACACTGAAGCTTTCTTT. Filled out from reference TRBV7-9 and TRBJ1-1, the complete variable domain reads DTGVSQNPRHKITKRGQNVTFRCDPISEHNRLYWYRQTLGQGPEFLTYFQNEAQLEKSRLLSDRFSAERPKGSFSTLEIQRTEQGDSAMYLCASSSTGIENTEAFFGQGTRLTVV.